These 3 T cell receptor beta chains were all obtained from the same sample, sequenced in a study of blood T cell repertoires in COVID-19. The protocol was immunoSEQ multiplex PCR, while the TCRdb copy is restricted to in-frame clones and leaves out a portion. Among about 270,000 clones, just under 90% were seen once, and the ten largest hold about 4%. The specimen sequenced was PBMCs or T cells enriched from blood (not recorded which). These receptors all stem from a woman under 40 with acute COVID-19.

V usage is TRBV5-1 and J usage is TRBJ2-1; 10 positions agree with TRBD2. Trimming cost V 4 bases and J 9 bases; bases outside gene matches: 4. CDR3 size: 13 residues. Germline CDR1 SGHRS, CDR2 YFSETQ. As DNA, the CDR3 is TGCGCCAGCAGCCCCCAGCGGGAGGGTGAGCAGTTCTTC. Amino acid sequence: CASSPQREGEQFF.

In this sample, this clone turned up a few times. The CDR3 nucleotides are TGTGCCAGCAGCGCAGGCAATCAGCCCCAGCATTTT. This translates into CASSAGNQPQHF. The V call is TRBV9, the J call TRBJ1-5; D unresolved. CDR3 length: 12 amino acids. V gave up 3 bases and J gave up 2 bases, with 3 bases separating them. The germline V gene has CDR1 SGDLS and CDR2 YYNGEE.

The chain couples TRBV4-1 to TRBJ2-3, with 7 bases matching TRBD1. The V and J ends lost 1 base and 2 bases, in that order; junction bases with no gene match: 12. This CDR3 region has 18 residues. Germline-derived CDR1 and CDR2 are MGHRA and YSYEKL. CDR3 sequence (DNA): TGCGCCAGCAGCCAAGTTTCCCTGACAGGGAGTGTCACAGATACGCAGTATTTT. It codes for CASSQVSLTGSVTDTQYF.